Listed here are 4 T cell receptor beta chains from one sample, sequenced in a study of early T cells in non-severe SARS-CoV-2 infection. MiXCR, run by TCRdb on the 5' RACE reads, gives a single entry per CDR3 protein. The profile shows some 41,000 distinct CDR3 sequences, approximately 5% of them singletons. The sample was whole blood. The receptors shown here come from an adult who was a healthcare worker with PCR-confirmed SARS-CoV-2 infection or an uninfected control (not recorded which).

This clonotype appeared many times. This chain connects TRBV19 to TRBJ2-1; TRBD2 aligns across 7 bases. This CDR3 spans 13 amino acids. Germline lookup yields CDR1 LNHDA and CDR2 SQIVND (reference sequence). J was trimmed by 1 base and V by 8 bases; bases with no gene match: 2. The CDR3 bases are TGTGCCAGTGGACTAGTTTCCTACAATGAGCAGTTCTTC. Its protein is CASGLVSYNEQFF. The full variable domain, its missing parts supplied by reference TRBV19 and TRBJ2-1, is DGGITQSPKYLFRKEGQNVTLSCEQNLNHDAMYWYRQDPGQGLRLIYYSQIVNDFQKGDIAEGYSVSREKKESFPLTVTSAQKNPTAFYLCASGLVSYNEQFFGPGTRLTVL.

This clonotype has at least ten counts. The chain is built from TRBV10-3 and TRBJ2-1; TRBD1 or TRBD2 may be the D gene (6 bases each). CDR1 ENHRY and CDR2 SYGVKD come from the germline V gene. The CDR3 loop spans 13 amino acids. The ends were cut back, 8 bases at V and 6 bases at J, with 14 bases in the middle. The CDR3 loop is CAISPGASNEQFF. DNA of the CDR3: TGTGCCATCTCCCCGGGGGCAAGCAATGAGCAGTTCTTC.

The chain has TRBV12-3 or TRBV12-4 and TRBJ2-5; D is uncertain. The CDR3 consists of 13 residues. Trimming stripped 2 bases from V and 5 bases from J, with 9 bases between. The CDR3 nucleotides are TGTGCCAGCAGTTTACGGGTACCGGAGACCCAGTACTTC. Translation gives CASSLRVPETQYF.

This clonotype occurred many times. The chain carries TRBV7-2 and TRBJ1-2; D ambiguous. Germline CDR1 is SGHTA and CDR2 is FQGNSA. This CDR3 is 12 amino acids long. The V and J ends lost 5 bases and 6 bases respectively, with 10 bases between them. CDR3 DNA: TGTGCCAGCAGCCCCAGAAGCGATGGCTACACCTTC. Its protein product is CASSPRSDGYTF.